Listed below are T cell receptor beta chains from one sample, sequenced in a study of OX40 agonist ivuxolimab in advanced cancers. Clones were read by immunoSEQ multiplex PCR, and TCRdb kept only the in-frame ones, dropping some. This sample carries approximately 66,000 clones, around 83% of them seen once, and the ten largest clones take around 3.3%. Specimen: CD4+ or CD8+ T cells sorted from blood, collected in a trial of the OX40 agonist ivuxolimab. Every receptor here comes from an adult with an advanced solid tumor such as melanoma, head and neck, liver or kidney cancer. CDR3s include the opening cysteine and the closing phenylalanine or tryptophan. Fields, in order: clone size, D gene, J gene, CDR3 length, V gene, CDR3 DNA, CDR3 protein. The D gene is left open where the match is weak. Clone size, where shown, is once, few, many, or a class for clones that have expanded.

.,TRBD2,TRBJ2-7,11,TRBV20-1,TGCAGTGCTAGCGGGGGGGCTGAGCAGTACTTC,CSASGGAEQYF
.,.,TRBJ1-2,12,TRBV4-2,TGTGCCAGCAGCCCCGACGTAGGGGGCTACACCTTC,CASSPDVGGYTF
.,.,TRBJ2-3,12,TRBV7-2,TGTGCCAGCAGCCAACTCTCGGATACGCAGTATTTT,CASSQLSDTQYF
once,.,TRBJ2-1,11,TRBV2,TGTGCCAGCGAACCGAAGAATGAGCAGTTCTTC,CASEPKNEQFF
.,.,TRBJ1-5,16,TRBV5-1,TGCGCCAGCAGCCCCTCTTCGGGAGTCGCAGGCCAGCCCCAGCATTTT,CASSPSSGVAGQPQHF
few,TRBD1,TRBJ1-5,16,TRBV19,TGTGCCAGTACCCCGGGACAGGCATATAGCAATCAGCCCCAGCATTTT,CASTPGQAYSNQPQHF
.,.,TRBJ2-3,16,TRBV6-6,TGTGCCAGCGTAAACTTACAGGGATTAAACACAGATACGCAGTATTTT,CASVNLQGLNTDTQYF
.,.,TRBJ1-1,13,TRBV10-3,TGTGCCATCAGTGAGTATGTGAACACTGAAGCTTTCTTT,CAISEYVNTEAFF
.,.,TRBJ2-5,15,TRBV6-6,TGTGCCAGCAGAAGGTGGCAGGGACGGGCAGAGACCCAGTACTTC,CASRRWQGRAETQYF
.,.,TRBJ1-6,15,TRBV28,TGTGCCAGCAGTTTACTTCGGCGGTATAATTCACCCCTCCACTTT,CASSLLRRYNSPLHF
.,TRBD1,TRBJ1-5,15,TRBV19,TGTGCCAGTAGTTACGCCGGGACAGGGAATCAGCCCCAGCATTTT,CASSYAGTGNQPQHF
.,.,TRBJ1-4,13,TRBV19,TGTGCCAGTAGTATACAAGGGGAGGAAAAACTGTTTTTT,CASSIQGEEKLFF
once,.,TRBJ2-3,11,TRBV30,TGTGCCTGGACCGCAAGAGATACGCAGTATTTT,CAWTARDTQYF
.,TRBD2,TRBJ2-7,18,TRBV4-3,TGCGCCAGCAGCCAAGAGGGTTGGGGGACTAGCGGAACCTACGAGCAGTACTTC,CASSQEGWGTSGTYEQYF
few,.,TRBJ2-6,15,TRBV19,TGTGCCAGTAGTATCCTACCGGCTGGGGCCAACGTCCTGACTTTC,CASSILPAGANVLTF
.,.,TRBJ2-7,15,TRBV30,TGTGCCTGGAGTGGGAGGGAGAATCCTACCTACGAGCAGTACTTC,CAWSGRENPTYEQYF
.,TRBD1,TRBJ2-7,15,TRBV2,TGTGCCAGCATTCGACCGAAACAGGGGCTGGACGAGCAGTACTTC,CASIRPKQGLDEQYF
.,TRBD1,TRBJ2-1,16,TRBV5-1,TGCGCCAGCAGCTTGGGTCCGGGACAGGCCTACAATGAGCAGTTCTTC,CASSLGPGQAYNEQFF
.,TRBD2,TRBJ2-3,15,TRBV28,TGTGCCAGCAACGAAAGCGGGGGGGCCCCAGATACGCAGTATTTT,CASNESGGAPDTQYF
.,.,TRBJ1-6,15,TRBV6-5,TGTGCCAGCAGGCCCCTTACGGGGGATAATTCACCCCTCCACTTT,CASRPLTGDNSPLHF
.,.,TRBJ1-2,15,TRBV5-6,TGTGCCAGCAGCCGGACAGTCTCAGTAAACTATGGCTACACCTTC,CASSRTVSVNYGYTF
.,.,TRBJ1-2,13,TRBV30,TGTGCCTGGAGTCTTGGCGGAGCCTATGGCTACACCTTC,CAWSLGGAYGYTF
.,TRBD1,TRBJ2-5,14,TRBV2,TGTGCCAGCAGTGGGGACAGGGGCTGGGGGACCCAGTACTTC,CASSGDRGWGTQYF
.,TRBD1,TRBJ1-1,15,TRBV29-1,TGCAGCGTTACTAAACCGGGACAGGGTCACACTGAAGCTTTCTTT,CSVTKPGQGHTEAFF
few,.,TRBJ1-2,11,TRBV6-5,TGTGCCAGCAGCACCGGTTATGGCTACACCTTC,CASSTGYGYTF
once,.,TRBJ2-7,11,TRBV5-4,TGTGCCAGCAGCCAAGGAGGGGCGCAGTACTTC,CASSQGGAQYF
.,.,TRBJ1-6,14,TRBV9,TGTGCCAGCAGCAAAGGGACGAGAGGGTCACCCCTCCACTTT,CASSKGTRGSPLHF
once,.,TRBJ1-6,16,TRBV28,TGTGCCAGCAGTCGTCCCTTTAAGGGCACTTATTCACCCCTCCACTTT,CASSRPFKGTYSPLHF
.,.,TRBJ2-2,13,TRBV12-5,TGTGCTAGTCGCCTGGGCCCCACCGGGGAGCTGTTTTTT,CASRLGPTGELFF
.,TRBD2,TRBJ2-1,12,TRBV28,TGTGCCAGCAGCAATGCGAGGGAGGGTAGGTTCTTC,CASSNAREGRFF
.,TRBD1,TRBJ1-5,15,TRBV27,TGTGCCAGCAGTTGGACAGGGGATGCTAATCAGCCCCAGCATTTT,CASSWTGDANQPQHF
.,.,TRBJ2-7,14,TRBV11-3,TGTGCCAGCAGCTTAGGGGTAAGCTCCTACGAGCAGTACTTC,CASSLGVSSYEQYF
once,.,TRBJ2-1,13,TRBV9,TGTGCCAGCAGCCCCCGACTAGGCAATGAGCAGTTCTTC,CASSPRLGNEQFF
.,TRBD2,TRBJ2-5,15,TRBV10-3,TGTGCCATCCGCGCTAGCGGGGGTGTCCAAGAGACCCAGTACTTC,CAIRASGGVQETQYF
.,.,TRBJ2-3,13,TRBV7-3,TGTGCCAGCAGCTTAAGGCCAGCAGATACGCAGTATTTT,CASSLRPADTQYF
.,TRBD1,TRBJ1-2,14,TRBV7-9,TGTGCCAGCAGCCCTAACAGGGGCCTCTATGGCTACACCTTC,CASSPNRGLYGYTF
.,.,TRBJ1-3,15,TRBV4-2,TGTGCCAGCAGCCGGGCCAAGAGCTCTGGAAACACCATATATTTT,CASSRAKSSGNTIYF
.,.,TRBJ2-1,16,TRBV7-9,TGTGCCATAGAAGGGGGGCCTAGGATCTCCTACAATGAGCAGTTCTTC,CAIEGGPRISYNEQFF
.,.,TRBJ1-1,12,TRBV11-2,TGTGCCAGCGGACAGAGGAACACTGAAGCTTTCTTT,CASGQRNTEAFF
.,.,TRBJ2-7,16,TRBV19,TGTGCCAGTAGTCGTTTTTCAGGGGCAAGCTCCTACGAGCAGTACTTC,CASSRFSGASSYEQYF
.,.,TRBJ1-2,13,TRBV5-6,TGTGCCAGCAGCCTCCAAAACAGCTATGGCTACACCTTC,CASSLQNSYGYTF
.,TRBD1,TRBJ1-2,13,TRBV2,TGTGCCAGCAGAGGGGACAGGGGATTAAGCTACACCTTC,CASRGDRGLSYTF
.,.,TRBJ1-6,15,TRBV25-1,TGTGCCAGCAGTGAAACGGGGACGGGGAATTCACCCCTCCACTTT,CASSETGTGNSPLHF
.,TRBD1,TRBJ2-7,13,TRBV7-8,TGTGCCAGCAGAGGGACAGGGGCGTACGAGCAGTACTTC,CASRGTGAYEQYF
.,TRBD2,TRBJ2-7,13,TRBV6-1,TGTGCCAGCAGTGAGGCTAGCGGGTACGAGCAGTACTTC,CASSEASGYEQYF
.,.,TRBJ1-5,12,TRBV6-5,TGTGCCAGCAGTTACGGGGGAGGGCCCCAGCATTTT,CASSYGGGPQHF
.,.,TRBJ2-7,16,TRBV7-8,TGTGCCAGCAGCCTCCTTTCTACTAGCCGACGGGGCGAGCAGTACTTC,CASSLLSTSRRGEQYF
.,.,TRBJ2-1,17,TRBV18,TGTGCCAGCTCACCACGCCCGACAGTTAGCTCCTACAATGAGCAGTTCTTC,CASSPRPTVSSYNEQFF
.,.,TRBJ1-4,13,TRBV29-1,TGCAGCGTTGGGAGCACCGCTAATGAAAAACTGTTTTTT,CSVGSTANEKLFF
.,TRBD1,TRBJ1-3,15,TRBV7-6,TGTGCCAGCAGCTTAGTTGCGACAGGGACAGACACCATATATTTT,CASSLVATGTDTIYF
.,TRBD2,TRBJ2-5,17,TRBV5-1,TGCGCCAGCAGCTTTACGGGACTAGCGGGGGTACAAGAGACCCAGTACTTC,CASSFTGLAGVQETQYF
.,TRBD1,TRBJ1-1,16,TRBV7-8,TGTGCCAGCAGCTCGTCACAGGGGATGTCAGGGACTGAAGCTTTCTTT,CASSSSQGMSGTEAFF
.,.,TRBJ1-3,12,TRBV7-9,TGTGCCAGCAGTCCTTACGGGGACACCATATATTTT,CASSPYGDTIYF